This T cell receptor (beta chain) was captured by sequencing in a study of T cells in Graves' hyperthyroidism and ophthalmopathy. RNA transcripts served as the template for amplifying TCR beta CDR3 regions. The study used the HTBI primer set for a first-round RT-PCR of the TCR CDR3. One entry per CDR3 protein results from TCRdb running MiXCR on the multiplex PCR reads. The data hold roughly 200,000 distinct CDR3 sequences, with around 16% observed a single time. This CDR3 comprises 15 residues. V was trimmed by 6 bases and J by 7 bases, leaving 18 bases between them. From germline, CDR1 is MNHNS and CDR2 SASEGT.

The genes are TRBV6-1 and TRBJ1-4; a possible D gene is TRBD1 (5 bases). The source of this sequence is a man aged 40-49 years with Graves' hyperthyroidism. Sequences were obtained from blood. CDR3 sequence (DNA): TGTGCCAGCAGCCCACCCCCGGGGGGACGTGAAAAACTGTTTTTT. It yields the protein CASSPPPGGREKLFF.